This paragraph reports one TCR beta chain. The CDR3 is 13 amino acids. V was clipped by 1 base and J by 4 bases, with 8 bases between them. CDR1 is SGHTA and CDR2 is FQGNSA in the germline V gene. This specimen belongs to a study of blood T cell repertoires in COVID-19. Across the study: T cells, B-cell-depleted T cells, or PBMCs supplied cDNA or gDNA.

Authors' data handling: Amplification of reference gene primers was used by the study to estimate nucleated cell counts. Sequenced by immunoSEQ multiplex PCR; TCRdb stores in-frame clones only, minus some. The V and J calls and the clone size are those of that table, but D and trimming were determined from the DNA. The table lists approximately 98,000 clones, around 90% of them singletons. The chain links TRBV7-2 to TRBJ2-7, with D possibly TRBD1 on 6 matching bases. Sample: peripheral blood. This receptor was identified in a human donor in a cohort sampled during active COVID-19. In DNA form, the CDR3 reads TGTGCCAGCAGCTTAGAGCAGGGGTACGAGCAGTACTTC. This translates into CASSLEQGYEQYF.